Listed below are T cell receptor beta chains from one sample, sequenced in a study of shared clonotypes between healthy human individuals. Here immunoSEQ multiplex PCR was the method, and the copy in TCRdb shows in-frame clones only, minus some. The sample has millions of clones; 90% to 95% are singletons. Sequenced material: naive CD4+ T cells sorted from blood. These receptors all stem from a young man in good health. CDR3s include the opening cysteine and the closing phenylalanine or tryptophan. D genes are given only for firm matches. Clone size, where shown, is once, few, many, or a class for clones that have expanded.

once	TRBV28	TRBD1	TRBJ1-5	CATLRGGGWYGNQPQHF	TGTGCCACCCTCAGGGGAGGGGGCTGGTACGGCAATCAGCCCCAGCATTTT
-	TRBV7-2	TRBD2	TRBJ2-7	CASSLGVAGAGEQYF	TGTGCCAGCAGCTTAGGGGTAGCGGGAGCTGGGGAGCAGTACTTC
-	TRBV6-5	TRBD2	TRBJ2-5	CATQAGVGETQYF	TGTGCCACCCAGGCGGGGGTTGGGGAGACCCAGTACTTC
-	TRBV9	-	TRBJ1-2	CASSVDHDGLYGYTF	TGTGCCAGCAGCGTCGACCACGACGGGCTCTACGGCTACACCTTC
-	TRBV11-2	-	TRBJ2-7	CASSPPGMGASYEQYF	TGTGCCAGCAGCCCCCCGGGTATGGGGGCCTCCTACGAGCAGTACTTC
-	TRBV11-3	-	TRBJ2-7	CASSLGGSSYEQYF	TGTGCCAGCAGCTTAGGAGGGAGCTCCTACGAGCAGTACTTC
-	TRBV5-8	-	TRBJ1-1	CASSFSWGENTEAFF	TGTGCCAGCAGCTTTTCTTGGGGCGAGAACACTGAAGCTTTCTTT
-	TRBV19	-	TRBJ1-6	CASSISGSPYNSPLHF	TGTGCCAGTAGTATAAGTGGCAGCCCCTATAATTCACCCCTCCACTTT
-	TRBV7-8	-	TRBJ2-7	CASSLRERGGGKLEQYF	TGTGCCAGCAGCTTAAGAGAGAGAGGGGGCGGGAAATTGGAGCAGTACTTC
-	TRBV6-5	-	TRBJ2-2	CASSYSLSGELFF	TGTGCCAGCAGTTACTCCCTTTCCGGGGAGCTGTTTTTT
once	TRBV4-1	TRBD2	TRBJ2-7	CASSPPYSGGAHEQYF	TGCGCCAGCAGCCCTCCCTATAGCGGGGGGGCCCACGAGCAGTACTTC
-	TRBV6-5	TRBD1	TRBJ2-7	CASSNLGQGFGEQYF	TGTGCCAGCAGTAACCTAGGACAGGGATTTGGTGAGCAGTACTTC
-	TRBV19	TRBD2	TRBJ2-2	CASSIFQLRLAGGPTGELFF	TGTGCCAGTAGTATTTTCCAATTGAGACTAGCGGGAGGTCCCACCGGGGAGCTGTTTTTT
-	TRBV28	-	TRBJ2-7	CASSLSVSYEQYF	TGTGCCAGCAGTTTAAGCGTCTCCTACGAGCAGTACTTC
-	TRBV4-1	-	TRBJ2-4	CASSQEVIGKNIQYF	TGCGCCAGCAGCCAAGAGGTAATCGGCAAAAACATTCAGTACTTC
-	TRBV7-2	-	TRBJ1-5	CASSSIYWASNQPQHF	TGTGCCAGCAGCTCAATTTACTGGGCTAGCAATCAGCCCCAGCATTTT
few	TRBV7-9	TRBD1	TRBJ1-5	CASSQTGEGNQPQHF	TGTGCCAGCAGCCAGACAGGGGAGGGCAATCAGCCCCAGCATTTT
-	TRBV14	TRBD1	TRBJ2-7	CASSQPGTALYEQYF	TGTGCCAGCAGCCAACCCGGGACAGCCCTCTACGAGCAGTACTTC
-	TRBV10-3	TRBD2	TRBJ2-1	CAISGVGGSDNEQFF	TGTGCCATCAGTGGGGTCGGGGGGAGCGACAATGAGCAGTTCTTC
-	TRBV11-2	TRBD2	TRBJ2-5	CASSLGLSGVGETQYF	TGTGCCAGCAGCTTAGGACTGAGCGGGGTTGGAGAGACCCAGTACTTC
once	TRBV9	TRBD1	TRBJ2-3	CASSVRDRSTDTQYF	TGTGCCAGCAGCGTCCGGGACAGGAGCACAGATACGCAGTATTTT
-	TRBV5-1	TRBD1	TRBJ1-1	CASSEVQGSTPNTEAFF	TGCGCCAGCAGCGAAGTACAGGGGTCAACACCGAACACTGAAGCTTTCTTT